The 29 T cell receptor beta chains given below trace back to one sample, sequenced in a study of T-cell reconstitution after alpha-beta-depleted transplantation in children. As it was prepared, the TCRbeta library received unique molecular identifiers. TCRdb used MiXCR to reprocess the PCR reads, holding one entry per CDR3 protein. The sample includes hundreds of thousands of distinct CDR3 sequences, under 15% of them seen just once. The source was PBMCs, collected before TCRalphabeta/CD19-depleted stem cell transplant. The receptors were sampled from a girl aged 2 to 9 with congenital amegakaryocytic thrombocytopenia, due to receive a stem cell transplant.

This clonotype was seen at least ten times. CDR3 coding DNA: TGTGCCAGCAGTTTAGAGTTAGGCCTCCGCGGCAATCAGCCCCAGCATTTT. Translating it yields CASSLELGLRGNQPQHF. The chain combines TRBV28 with TRBJ1-5; D unclear. Looked up from germline, CDR1 is MDHEN and CDR2 is SYDVKM. With 2 bases removed from V and 2 bases from J, the gap between germline ends came to 16 bases. The CDR3 contains 17 residues.

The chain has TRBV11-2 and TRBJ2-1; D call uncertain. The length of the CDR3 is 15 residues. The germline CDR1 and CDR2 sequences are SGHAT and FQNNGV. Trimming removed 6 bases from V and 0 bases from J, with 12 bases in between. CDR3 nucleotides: TGTGCCAGCAGACATAGGTCCAGCTCCTACAATGAGCAGTTCTTC. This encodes CASRHRSSSYNEQFF.

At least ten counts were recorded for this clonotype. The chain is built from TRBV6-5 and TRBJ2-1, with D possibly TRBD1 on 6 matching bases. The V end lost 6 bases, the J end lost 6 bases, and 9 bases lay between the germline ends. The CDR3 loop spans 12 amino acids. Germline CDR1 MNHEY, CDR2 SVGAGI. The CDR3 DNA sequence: TGTGCCAGCAGGGCGGACAGCAATGAGCAGTTCTTC. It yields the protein CASRADSNEQFF.

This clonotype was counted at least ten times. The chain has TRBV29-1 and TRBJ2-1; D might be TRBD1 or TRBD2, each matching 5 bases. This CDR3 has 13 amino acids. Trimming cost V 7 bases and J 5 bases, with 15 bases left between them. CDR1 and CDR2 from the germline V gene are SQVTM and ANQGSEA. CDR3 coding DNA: TGCAGCGGACTCCGGGACGGCCACAATGAGCAGTTCTTC. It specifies CSGLRDGHNEQFF.

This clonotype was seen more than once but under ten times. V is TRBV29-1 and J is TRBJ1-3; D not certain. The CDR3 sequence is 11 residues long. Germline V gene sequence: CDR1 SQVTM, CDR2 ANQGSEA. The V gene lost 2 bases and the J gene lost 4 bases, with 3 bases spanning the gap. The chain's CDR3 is CSVESGNTIYF. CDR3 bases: TGCAGCGTTGAATCAGGAAACACCATATATTTT.

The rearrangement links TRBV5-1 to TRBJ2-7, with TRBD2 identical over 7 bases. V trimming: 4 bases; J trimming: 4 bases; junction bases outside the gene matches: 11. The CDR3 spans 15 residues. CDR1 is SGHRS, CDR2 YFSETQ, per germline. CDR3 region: CASSLDRDYPYEQYF. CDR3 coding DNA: TGCGCCAGCAGCCTCGACCGGGACTACCCATACGAGCAGTACTTC. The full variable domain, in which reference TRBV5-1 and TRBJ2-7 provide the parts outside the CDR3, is KAGVTQTPRYLIKTRGQQVTLSCSPISGHRSVSWYQQTPGQGLQFLFEYFSETQRNKGNFPGRFSGRQFSNSRSEMNVSTLELGDSALYLCASSLDRDYPYEQYFGPGTRLTVT.

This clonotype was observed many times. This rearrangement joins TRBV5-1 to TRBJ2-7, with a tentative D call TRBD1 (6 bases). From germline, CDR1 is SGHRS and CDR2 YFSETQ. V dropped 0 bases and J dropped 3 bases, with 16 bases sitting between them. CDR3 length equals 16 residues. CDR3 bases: TGCGCCAGCAGCTTGGCGCAACGGACAGCCAACTACGAGCAGTACTTC. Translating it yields CASSLAQRTANYEQYF.

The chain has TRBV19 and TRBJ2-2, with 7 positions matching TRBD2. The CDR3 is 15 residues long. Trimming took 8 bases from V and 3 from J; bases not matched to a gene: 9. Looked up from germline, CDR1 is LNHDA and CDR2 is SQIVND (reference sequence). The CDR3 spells CASHKSGTYTGELFF. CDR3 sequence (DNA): TGTGCCAGTCACAAGAGCGGGACCTACACCGGGGAGCTGTTTTTT. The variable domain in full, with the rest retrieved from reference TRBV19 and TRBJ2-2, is DGGITQSPKYLFRKEGQNVTLSCEQNLNHDAMYWYRQDPGQGLRLIYYSQIVNDFQKGDIAEGYSVSREKKESFPLTVTSAQKNPTAFYLCASHKSGTYTGELFFGEGSRLTVL.

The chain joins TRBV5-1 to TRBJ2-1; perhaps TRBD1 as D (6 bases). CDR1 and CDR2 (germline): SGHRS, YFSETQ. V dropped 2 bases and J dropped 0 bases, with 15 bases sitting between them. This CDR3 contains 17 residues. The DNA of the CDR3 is TGCGCCAGCAGCTTTTTCAGGGGTGCCACCTCCTACAATGAGCAGTTCTTC. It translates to CASSFFRGATSYNEQFF. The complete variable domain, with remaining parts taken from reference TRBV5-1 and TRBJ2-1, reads KAGVTQTPRYLIKTRGQQVTLSCSPISGHRSVSWYQQTPGQGLQFLFEYFSETQRNKGNFPGRFSGRQFSNSRSEMNVSTLELGDSALYLCASSFFRGATSYNEQFFGPGTRLTVL.

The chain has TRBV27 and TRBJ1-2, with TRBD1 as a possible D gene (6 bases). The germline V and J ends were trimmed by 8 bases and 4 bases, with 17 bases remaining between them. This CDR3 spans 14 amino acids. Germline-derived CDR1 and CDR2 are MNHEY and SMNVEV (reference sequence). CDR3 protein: CASSSSNRVYGYTF. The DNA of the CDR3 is TGTGCCAGCTCATCCTCCAACAGGGTCTATGGCTACACCTTC.

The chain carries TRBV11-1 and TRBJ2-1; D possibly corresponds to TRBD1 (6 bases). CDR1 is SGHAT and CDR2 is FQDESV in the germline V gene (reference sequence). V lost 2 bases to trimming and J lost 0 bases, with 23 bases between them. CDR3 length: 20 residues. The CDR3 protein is CASSLFSGVVGPRSYNEQFF. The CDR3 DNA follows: TGTGCCAGCAGCTTATTTTCAGGGGTCGTGGGTCCCCGCTCCTACAATGAGCAGTTCTTC.

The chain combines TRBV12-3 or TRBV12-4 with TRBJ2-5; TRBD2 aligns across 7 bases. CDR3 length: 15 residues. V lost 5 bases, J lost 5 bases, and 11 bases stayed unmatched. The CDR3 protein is CASSAQGLVGETQYF. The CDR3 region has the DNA TGTGCCAGCAGTGCCCAAGGACTAGTAGGCGAGACCCAGTACTTC.

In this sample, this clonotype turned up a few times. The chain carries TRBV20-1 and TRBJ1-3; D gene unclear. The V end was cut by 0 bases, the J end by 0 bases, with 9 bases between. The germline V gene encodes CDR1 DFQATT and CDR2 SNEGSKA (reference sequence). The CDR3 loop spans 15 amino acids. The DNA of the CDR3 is TGCAGTGCTAGAGAATCCAGCGCCTCTGGAAACACCATATATTTT. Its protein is CSARESSASGNTIYF.

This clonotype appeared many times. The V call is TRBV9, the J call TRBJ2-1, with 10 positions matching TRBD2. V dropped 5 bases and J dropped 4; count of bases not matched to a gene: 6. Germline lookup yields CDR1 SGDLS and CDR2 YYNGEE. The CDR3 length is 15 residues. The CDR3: CASRQLAGLYNEQFF. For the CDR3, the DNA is TGTGCCAGCAGGCAACTAGCGGGACTTTACAATGAGCAGTTCTTC.

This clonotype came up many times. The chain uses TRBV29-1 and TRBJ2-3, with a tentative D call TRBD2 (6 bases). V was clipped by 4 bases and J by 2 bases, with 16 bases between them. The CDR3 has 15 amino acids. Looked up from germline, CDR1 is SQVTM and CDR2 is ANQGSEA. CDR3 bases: TGCAGCGTTGTCTACGGGGAGGTAAACACAGATACGCAGTATTTT. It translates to CSVVYGEVNTDTQYF.

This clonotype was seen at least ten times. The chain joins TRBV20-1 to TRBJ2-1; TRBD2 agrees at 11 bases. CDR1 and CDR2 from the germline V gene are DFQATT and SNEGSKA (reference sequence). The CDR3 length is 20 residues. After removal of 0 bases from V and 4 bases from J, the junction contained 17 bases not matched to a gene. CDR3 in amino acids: CSARDDWGSGRAGSYNEQFF. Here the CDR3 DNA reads TGCAGTGCTAGAGATGATTGGGGTAGCGGGAGGGCCGGTAGTTACAATGAGCAGTTCTTC.

The CDR3 reads CASSTWTGGRVSRNEQFF. In DNA, the CDR3 is TGTGCCAGCAGCACCTGGACAGGGGGCCGGGTTAGTCGGAATGAGCAGTTCTTC. The chain employs TRBV7-6 and TRBJ2-1; 11 bases fit TRBD1. The CDR3 has 18 amino acids. With V trimmed by 5 bases and J by 7 bases, 16 bases remained unmatched. CDR1 and CDR2 (germline): SGHVS, FNYEAQ.

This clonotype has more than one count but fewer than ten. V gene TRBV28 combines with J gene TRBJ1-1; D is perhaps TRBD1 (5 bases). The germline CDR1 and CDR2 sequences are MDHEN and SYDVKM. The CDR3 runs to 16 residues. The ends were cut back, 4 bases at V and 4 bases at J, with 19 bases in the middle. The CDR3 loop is CASSSADPREATEAFF. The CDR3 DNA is TGTGCCAGCAGTTCAGCCGACCCCAGGGAGGCCACTGAAGCTTTCTTT.

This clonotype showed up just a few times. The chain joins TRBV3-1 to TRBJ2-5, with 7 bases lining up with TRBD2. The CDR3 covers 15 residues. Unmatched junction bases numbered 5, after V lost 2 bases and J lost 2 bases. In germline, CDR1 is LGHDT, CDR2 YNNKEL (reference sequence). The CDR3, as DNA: TGTGCCAGCAGCCAATCCCTAGCGGCACAAGAGACCCAGTACTTC. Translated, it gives CASSQSLAAQETQYF.

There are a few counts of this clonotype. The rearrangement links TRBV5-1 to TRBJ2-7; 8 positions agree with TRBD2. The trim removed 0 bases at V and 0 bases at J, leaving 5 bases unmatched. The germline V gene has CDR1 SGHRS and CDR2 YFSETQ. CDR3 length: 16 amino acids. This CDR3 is CASSLVSSGYSYEQYF. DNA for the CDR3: TGCGCCAGCAGCTTGGTGTCTAGCGGGTACTCCTACGAGCAGTACTTC.

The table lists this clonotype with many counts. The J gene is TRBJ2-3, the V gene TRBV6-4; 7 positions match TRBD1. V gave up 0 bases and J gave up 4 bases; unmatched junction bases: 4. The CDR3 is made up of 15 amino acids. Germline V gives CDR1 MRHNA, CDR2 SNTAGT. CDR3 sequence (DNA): TGTGCCAGCAGTGACTCGACTCAGGGGGCAGATACGCAGTATTTT. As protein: CASSDSTQGADTQYF.

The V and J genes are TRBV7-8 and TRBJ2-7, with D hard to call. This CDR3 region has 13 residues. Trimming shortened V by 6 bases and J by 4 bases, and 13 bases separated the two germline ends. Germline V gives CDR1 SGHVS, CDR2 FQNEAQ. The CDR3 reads CASRGQDGYEQYF. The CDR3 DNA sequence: TGTGCCAGCAGAGGCCAGGATGGTTACGAGCAGTACTTC.

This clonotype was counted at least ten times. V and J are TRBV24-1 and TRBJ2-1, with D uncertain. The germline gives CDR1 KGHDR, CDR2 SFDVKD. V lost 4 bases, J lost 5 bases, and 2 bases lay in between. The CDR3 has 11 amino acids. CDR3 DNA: TGTGCCACCAGTGACCACAATGAGCAGTTCTTC. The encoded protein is CATSDHNEQFF.

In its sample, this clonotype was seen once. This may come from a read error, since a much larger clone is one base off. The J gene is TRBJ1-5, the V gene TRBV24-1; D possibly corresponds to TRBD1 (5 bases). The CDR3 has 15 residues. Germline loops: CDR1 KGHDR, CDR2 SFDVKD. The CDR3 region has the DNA TGTGCCACCGGTGACCAAGGGGAGGGCGATCAGCCCCAGCATTTT. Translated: CATGDQGEGDQPQHF.

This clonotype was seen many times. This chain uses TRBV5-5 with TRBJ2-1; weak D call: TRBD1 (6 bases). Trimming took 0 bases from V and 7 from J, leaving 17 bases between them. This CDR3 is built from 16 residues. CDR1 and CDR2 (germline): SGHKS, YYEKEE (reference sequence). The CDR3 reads CASSLVRSSRGNEQFF. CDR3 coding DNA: TGTGCCAGCAGCTTGGTGAGGTCCAGTAGGGGGAATGAGCAGTTCTTC.

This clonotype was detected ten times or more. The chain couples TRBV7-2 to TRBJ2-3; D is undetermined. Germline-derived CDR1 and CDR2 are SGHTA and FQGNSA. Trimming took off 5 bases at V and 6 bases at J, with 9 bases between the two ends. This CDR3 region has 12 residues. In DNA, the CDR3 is TGTGCCAGCAGCCTAAGGTTCGATACGCAGTATTTT. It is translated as CASSLRFDTQYF.

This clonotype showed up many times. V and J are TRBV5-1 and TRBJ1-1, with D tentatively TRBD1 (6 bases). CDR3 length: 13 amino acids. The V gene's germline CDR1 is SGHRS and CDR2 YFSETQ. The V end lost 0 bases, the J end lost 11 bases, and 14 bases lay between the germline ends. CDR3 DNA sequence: TGCGCCAGCAGCTTGGATAGACAGGAGAAGGCTTTCTTT. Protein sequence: CASSLDRQEKAFF. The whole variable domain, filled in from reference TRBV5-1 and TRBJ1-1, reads KAGVTQTPRYLIKTRGQQVTLSCSPISGHRSVSWYQQTPGQGLQFLFEYFSETQRNKGNFPGRFSGRQFSNSRSEMNVSTLELGDSALYLCASSLDRQEKAFFGQGTRLTVV.

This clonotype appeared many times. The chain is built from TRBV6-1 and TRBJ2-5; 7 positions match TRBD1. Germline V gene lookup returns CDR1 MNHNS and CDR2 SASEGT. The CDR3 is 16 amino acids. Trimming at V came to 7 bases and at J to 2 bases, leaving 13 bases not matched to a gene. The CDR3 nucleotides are TGTGCCAGCACCTCCAGGGGGACAGCCGCTCAAGAGACCCAGTACTTC. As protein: CASTSRGTAAQETQYF.

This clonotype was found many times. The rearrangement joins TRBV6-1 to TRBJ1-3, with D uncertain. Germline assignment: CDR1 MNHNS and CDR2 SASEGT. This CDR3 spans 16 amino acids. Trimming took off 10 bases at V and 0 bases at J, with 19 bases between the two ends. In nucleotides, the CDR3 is TGTGCCACCAGAGGGCTCGTTCGAGACTCTGGAAACACCATATATTTT. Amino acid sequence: CATRGLVRDSGNTIYF.